The following is a T cell receptor beta chain sequence with its context. Its antigen is not known. The data originate from a study of cytomegalovirus exposure and HLA in healthy donors. For the study at large: An early data release held tens of millions of unique TCRs from HLA-typed donors. Study observations and caveats: Among TCR sequences, most were rare, though some public TCRs appeared in many donors. Later analysis showed TCR association rates varying by HLA locus, highest for DRB1 and lowest for HLA-C.

A multiplex PCR was run with 60 Vbeta primers and 13 Jbeta primers. Sequenced by immunoSEQ multiplex PCR; TCRdb stores in-frame clones only, minus some. The sample records about 140,000 clones, around 80% being singletons. Donors were nominally healthy when sampled, though unrecorded immune exposures were likely. The sequence was collected from a female donor in good health and CMV-seronegative. Sequenced input: PBMCs.

CDR3 region: CASTFSRTNEKLFF. The CDR3 bases are TGTGCCAGCACCTTTTCAAGGACAAATGAAAAACTGTTTTTT. The V call is TRBV6-1, the J call TRBJ1-4; TRBD1 might be the D (5 bases). The V gene's germline CDR1 is MNHNS and CDR2 SASEGT. This CDR3 spans 14 amino acids. Trimming stripped 7 bases from V and 5 bases from J, with 14 bases between.